The next 6 T cell receptor beta chains were all read from a single sample in a study of long-term antiretroviral therapy in people with HIV. Survey-level immunoSEQ v3.0 assays were run. Sequenced by immunoSEQ multiplex PCR; TCRdb stores in-frame clones only, minus some. Among 25,000 to 30,000 clones listed, over 80% were seen once. The sequencing here drew on unsorted PBMCs, taken almost 2.9 years after starting antiretroviral therapy. Receptor source: a man aged 30 to 45 with HIV.

The CDR3 DNA reads TGTGCCAGCAGCACGGGACTTGACACAGATACGCAGTATTTT. It encodes CASSTGLDTDTQYF. The chain links TRBV7-9 to TRBJ2-3; D is possibly TRBD2 (6 bases). Germline loops: CDR1 SEHNR, CDR2 FQNEAQ (reference sequence). The CDR3 loop spans 14 amino acids. Deletions cut 5 bases from V and 2 bases from J, with 11 bases between.

The CDR3 bases are TGTGCCAGCAGCGTAGCTATCGGGGACTCTGGAAACACCATATATTTT. It translates to CASSVAIGDSGNTIYF. This chain connects TRBV9 to TRBJ1-3; unclear D gene. The CDR3 loop spans 16 amino acids. CDR1 is SGDLS, CDR2 YYNGEE, per germline. Trimming left V 0 bases short and J 0 bases short, with 10 bases between.

The rearrangement joins TRBV7-9 to TRBJ1-5; the D gene is possibly TRBD1 (6 bases). Germline loops: CDR1 SEHNR, CDR2 FQNEAQ (reference sequence). Trimming removed 1 base at V and 7 bases at J, with 11 bases between. The CDR3 runs 14 residues. The CDR3 DNA is TGTGCCAGCAGCTTAGAGGGGGGGGTCCAGCCCCAGCATTTT. It is translated as CASSLEGGVQPQHF.

The genes are TRBV5-1 and TRBJ2-7, with D possibly TRBD1 on 6 matching bases. The CDR3 has 13 residues. Per the germline V gene, CDR1 is SGHRS and CDR2 is YFSETQ. The V end was cut by 2 bases, the J end by 4 bases, with 10 bases between. CDR3 bases: TGCGCCAGCAGCTTTTCACAGGGTTACGAGCAGTACTTC. This sequence encodes CASSFSQGYEQYF.

The DNA of the CDR3 is TGTGCCAGCAGCTTAGCGCGGGCTAGCGGAAAACATGAGCAGTTCTTC. Protein sequence: CASSLARASGKHEQFF. The V and J genes are TRBV7-9 and TRBJ2-1; the match to TRBD2 covers 7 bases. The germline V gene has CDR1 SEHNR and CDR2 FQNEAQ (reference sequence). V lost 0 bases and J lost 8; bases outside the gene matches: 10. The CDR3 runs to 16 residues.

This clone has a handful of counts. V is TRBV6-1 and J is TRBJ2-2; D gene unclear. The V and J ends lost 4 bases and 1 base respectively, with 7 bases between them. The V gene's germline CDR1 is MNHNS and CDR2 SASEGT. The CDR3 contains 14 residues. The CDR3 sequence is CASSVWQNTGELFF. The CDR3 region has the DNA TGTGCCAGCAGTGTATGGCAGAACACCGGGGAGCTGTTTTTT.